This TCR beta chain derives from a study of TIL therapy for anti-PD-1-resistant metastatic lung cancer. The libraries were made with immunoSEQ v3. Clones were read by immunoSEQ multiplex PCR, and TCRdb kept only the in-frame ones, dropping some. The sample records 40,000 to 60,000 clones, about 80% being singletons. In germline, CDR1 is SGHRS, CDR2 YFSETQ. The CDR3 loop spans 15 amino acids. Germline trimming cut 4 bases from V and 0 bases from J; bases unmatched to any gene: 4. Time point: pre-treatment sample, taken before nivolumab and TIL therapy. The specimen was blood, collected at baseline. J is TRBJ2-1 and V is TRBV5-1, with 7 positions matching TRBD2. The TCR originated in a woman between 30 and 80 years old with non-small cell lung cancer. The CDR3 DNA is TGCGCCAGCAGCCAGGGACTAAACTCCTACAATGAGCAGTTCTTC. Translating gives CASSQGLNSYNEQFF.